This T cell receptor (beta chain) was documented in a study of T cells in Graves' hyperthyroidism and ophthalmopathy. This clonotype was detected ten times or more. The germline gene is not matched at one end of the junction; a read error may be the cause. Using RNA transcripts as the source, TCR beta CDR3 regions were amplified. HTBI primers drove first-round RT-PCR of the TCR CDR3. In TCRdb, the multiplex PCR reads were re-called with MiXCR into one record per CDR3 protein. The sample yields hundreds of thousands of distinct CDR3 sequences, roughly 40% seen once. Germline V gene sequence: CDR1 SGHRS, CDR2 YFSETQ. CDR3 length: 14 amino acids.

Sequencing was performed on blood. The chain carries TRBV5-1 and TRBJ2-7, with D possibly matching TRBD1 (5 bases). The clonotype comes from a man between 18 and 35 years old with Graves' hyperthyroidism. As DNA, the CDR3 is TGTGCCAGCAGCTTAGCCCAGGGTCCTTACGAGCAGTACTTC. It yields the protein CASSLAQGPYEQYF.